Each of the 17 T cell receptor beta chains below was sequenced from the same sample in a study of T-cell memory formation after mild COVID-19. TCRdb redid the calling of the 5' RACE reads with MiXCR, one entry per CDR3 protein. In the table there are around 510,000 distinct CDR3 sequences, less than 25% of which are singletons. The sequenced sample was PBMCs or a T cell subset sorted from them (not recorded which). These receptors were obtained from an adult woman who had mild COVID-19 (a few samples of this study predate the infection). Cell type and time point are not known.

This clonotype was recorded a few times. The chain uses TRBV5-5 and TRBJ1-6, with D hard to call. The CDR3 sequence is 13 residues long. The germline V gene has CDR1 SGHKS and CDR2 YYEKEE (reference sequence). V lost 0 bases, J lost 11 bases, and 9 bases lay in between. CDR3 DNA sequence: TGTGCCAGCAGCTTGGAGATTTCGGCACCCCTCCACTTT. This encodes CASSLEISAPLHF.

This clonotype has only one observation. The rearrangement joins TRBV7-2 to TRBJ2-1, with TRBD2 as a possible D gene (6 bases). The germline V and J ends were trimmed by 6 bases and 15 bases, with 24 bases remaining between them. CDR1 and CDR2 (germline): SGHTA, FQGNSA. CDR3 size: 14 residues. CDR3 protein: CASSFTGDSPLGFF. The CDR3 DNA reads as TGTGCCAGCAGTTTCACTGGGGACTCCCCCCTCGGGTTCTTC.

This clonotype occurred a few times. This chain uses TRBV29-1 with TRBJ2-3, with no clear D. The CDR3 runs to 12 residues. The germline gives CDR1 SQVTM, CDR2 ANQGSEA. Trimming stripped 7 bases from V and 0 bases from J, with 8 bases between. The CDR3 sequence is CSAGGSTDTQYF. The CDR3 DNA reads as TGCAGCGCCGGTGGGAGCACAGATACGCAGTATTTT.

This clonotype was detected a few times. CDR3 amino acids: CASSYGRLTDTQYF. The CDR3 DNA is TGTGCCAGCAGTTACGGGAGATTAACAGATACGCAGTATTTT. V is TRBV12-3 or TRBV12-4 and J is TRBJ2-3; maybe TRBD2 (6 bases). The V end was cut by 4 bases, the J end by 3 bases, with 11 bases between. The length of the CDR3 is 14 residues.

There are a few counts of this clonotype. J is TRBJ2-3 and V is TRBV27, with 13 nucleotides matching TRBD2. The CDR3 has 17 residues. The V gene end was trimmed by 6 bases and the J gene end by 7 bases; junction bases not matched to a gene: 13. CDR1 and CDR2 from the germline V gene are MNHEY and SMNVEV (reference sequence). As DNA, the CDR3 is TGTGCCAGCAGCCCCCTCCCCCGGACTAGCGGGGGTTATACGCAGTATTTT. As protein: CASSPLPRTSGGYTQYF.

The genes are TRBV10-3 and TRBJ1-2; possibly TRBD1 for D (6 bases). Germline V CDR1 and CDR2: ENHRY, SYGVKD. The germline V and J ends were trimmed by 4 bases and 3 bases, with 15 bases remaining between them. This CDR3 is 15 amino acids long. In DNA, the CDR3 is TGTGCCATCAGTGCCTTGCAGGGGAGCGACTATGGCTACACCTTC. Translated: CAISALQGSDYGYTF.

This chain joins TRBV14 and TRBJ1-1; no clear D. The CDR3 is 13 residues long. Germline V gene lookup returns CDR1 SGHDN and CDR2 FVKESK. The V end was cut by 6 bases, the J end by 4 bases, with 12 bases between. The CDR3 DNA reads TGTGCCAGCAGGAACGTAAGGTCCACTGAAGCTTTCTTT. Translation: CASRNVRSTEAFF.

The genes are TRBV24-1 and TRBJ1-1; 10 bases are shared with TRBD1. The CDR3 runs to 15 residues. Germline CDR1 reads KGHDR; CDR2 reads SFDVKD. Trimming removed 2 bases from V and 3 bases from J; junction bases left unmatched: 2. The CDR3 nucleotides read TGTGCCACCAGTGATTCTGGGACAGGGGACACTGAAGCTTTCTTT. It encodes CATSDSGTGDTEAFF.

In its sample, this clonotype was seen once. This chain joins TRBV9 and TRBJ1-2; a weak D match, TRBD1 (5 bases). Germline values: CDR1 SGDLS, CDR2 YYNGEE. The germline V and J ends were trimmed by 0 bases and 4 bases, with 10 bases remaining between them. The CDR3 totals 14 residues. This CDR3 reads CASSVGTQGYGYTF. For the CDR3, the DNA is TGTGCCAGCAGCGTAGGGACACAAGGCTATGGCTACACCTTC.

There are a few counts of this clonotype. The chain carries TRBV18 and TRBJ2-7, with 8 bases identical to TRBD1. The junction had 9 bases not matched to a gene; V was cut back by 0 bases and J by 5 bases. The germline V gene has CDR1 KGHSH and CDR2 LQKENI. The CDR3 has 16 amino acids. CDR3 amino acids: CASSPPDRAQIHEQYF. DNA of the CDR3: TGTGCCAGCTCACCACCGGACAGGGCCCAAATCCACGAGCAGTACTTC.

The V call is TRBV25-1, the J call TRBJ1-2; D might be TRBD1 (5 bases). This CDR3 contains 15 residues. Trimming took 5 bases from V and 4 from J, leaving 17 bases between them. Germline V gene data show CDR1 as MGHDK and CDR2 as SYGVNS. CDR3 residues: CASSSSGGEGYGYTF. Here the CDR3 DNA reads TGTGCCAGCAGTTCATCGGGGGGAGAAGGCTATGGCTACACCTTC.

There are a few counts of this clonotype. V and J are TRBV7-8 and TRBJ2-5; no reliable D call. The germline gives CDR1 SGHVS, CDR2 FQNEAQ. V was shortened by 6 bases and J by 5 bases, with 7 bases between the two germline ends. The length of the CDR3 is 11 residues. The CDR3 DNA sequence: TGTGCCAGCAGTATGGGGGAGACCCAGTACTTC. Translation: CASSMGETQYF.

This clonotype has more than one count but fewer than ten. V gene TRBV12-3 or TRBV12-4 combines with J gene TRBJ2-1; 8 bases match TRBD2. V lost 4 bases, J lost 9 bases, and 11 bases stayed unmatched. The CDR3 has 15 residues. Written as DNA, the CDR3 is TGTGCCAGCAGTTGGGGCAGCGGGGGAACGGGTGAGCAGTTCTTC. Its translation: CASSWGSGGTGEQFF.

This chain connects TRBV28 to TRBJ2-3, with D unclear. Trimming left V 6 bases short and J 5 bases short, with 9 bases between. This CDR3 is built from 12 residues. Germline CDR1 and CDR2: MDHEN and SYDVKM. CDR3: CASSFHQDTQYF. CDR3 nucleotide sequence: TGTGCCAGCAGCTTTCATCAAGATACGCAGTATTTT.

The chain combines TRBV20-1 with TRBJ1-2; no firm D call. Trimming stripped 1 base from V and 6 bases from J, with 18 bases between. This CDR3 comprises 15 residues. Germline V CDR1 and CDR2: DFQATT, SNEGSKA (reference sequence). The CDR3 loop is CSARVLGLGVDGYTF. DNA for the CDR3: TGCAGTGCTAGAGTACTAGGTCTTGGGGTAGATGGCTACACCTTC.

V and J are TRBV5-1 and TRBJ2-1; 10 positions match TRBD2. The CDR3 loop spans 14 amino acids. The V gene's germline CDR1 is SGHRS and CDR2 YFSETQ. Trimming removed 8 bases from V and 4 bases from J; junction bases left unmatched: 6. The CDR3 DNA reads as TGCGCCAGTGATAGCGGGGGGACTTACAATGAGCAGTTCTTC. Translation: CASDSGGTYNEQFF.

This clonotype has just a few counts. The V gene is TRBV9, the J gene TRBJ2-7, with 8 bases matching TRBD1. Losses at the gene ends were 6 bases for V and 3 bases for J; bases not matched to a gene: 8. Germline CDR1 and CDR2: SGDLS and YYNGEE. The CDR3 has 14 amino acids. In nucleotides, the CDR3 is TGTGCCAGCAACGAACAGGGGGACCACTACGAGCAGTACTTC. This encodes CASNEQGDHYEQYF.